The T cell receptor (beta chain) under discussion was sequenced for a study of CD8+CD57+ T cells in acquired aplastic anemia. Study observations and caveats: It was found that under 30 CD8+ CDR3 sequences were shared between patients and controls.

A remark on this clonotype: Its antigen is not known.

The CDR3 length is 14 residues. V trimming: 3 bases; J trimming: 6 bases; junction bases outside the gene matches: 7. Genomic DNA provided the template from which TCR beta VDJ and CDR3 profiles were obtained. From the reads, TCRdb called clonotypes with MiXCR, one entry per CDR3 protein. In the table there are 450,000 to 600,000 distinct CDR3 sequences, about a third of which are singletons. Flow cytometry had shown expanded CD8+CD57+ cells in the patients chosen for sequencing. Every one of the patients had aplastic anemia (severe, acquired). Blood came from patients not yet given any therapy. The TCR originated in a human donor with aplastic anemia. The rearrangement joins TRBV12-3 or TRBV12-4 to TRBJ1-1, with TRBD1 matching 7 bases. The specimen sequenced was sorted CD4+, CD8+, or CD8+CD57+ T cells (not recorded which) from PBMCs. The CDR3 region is CASSFRDSVAEAFF. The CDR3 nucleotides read TGTGCCAGCAGTTTTCGGGACAGCGTGGCTGAAGCTTTCTTT.